The T cell receptor (beta chain) described here comes from a study of cytomegalovirus exposure and HLA in healthy donors. Study-wide points: A later look showed TCR association rates differing by HLA locus, highest for DRB1 and lowest for HLA-C. Most TCR sequences were seen very rarely across donors, but some public TCRs occurred in many.

Notes on this clone: As yet, its antigen is unknown.

This PCR relied on a set of 60 Vbeta primers and 13 Jbeta primers. Method: immunoSEQ multiplex PCR; TCRdb's copy keeps in-frame clones and lacks some. The sample holds some 120,000 clones. Trimming took 8 bases from V and 1 from J; bases not matched to a gene: 2. The CDR3 has 15 amino acids. CDR1 and CDR2 from the germline V gene are MNHEY and SMNVEV (reference sequence). This TCR was recovered from a woman aged 55-70 years in good health and CMV-seronegative. The specimen sequenced was PBMCs. The chain combines TRBV27 with TRBJ2-2; 12 bases are a match to TRBD2. The CDR3 DNA reads TGTGCCAGCTGGGGACTAGCGGGGAACACCGGGGAGCTGTTTTTT. Translated, it gives CASWGLAGNTGELFF.